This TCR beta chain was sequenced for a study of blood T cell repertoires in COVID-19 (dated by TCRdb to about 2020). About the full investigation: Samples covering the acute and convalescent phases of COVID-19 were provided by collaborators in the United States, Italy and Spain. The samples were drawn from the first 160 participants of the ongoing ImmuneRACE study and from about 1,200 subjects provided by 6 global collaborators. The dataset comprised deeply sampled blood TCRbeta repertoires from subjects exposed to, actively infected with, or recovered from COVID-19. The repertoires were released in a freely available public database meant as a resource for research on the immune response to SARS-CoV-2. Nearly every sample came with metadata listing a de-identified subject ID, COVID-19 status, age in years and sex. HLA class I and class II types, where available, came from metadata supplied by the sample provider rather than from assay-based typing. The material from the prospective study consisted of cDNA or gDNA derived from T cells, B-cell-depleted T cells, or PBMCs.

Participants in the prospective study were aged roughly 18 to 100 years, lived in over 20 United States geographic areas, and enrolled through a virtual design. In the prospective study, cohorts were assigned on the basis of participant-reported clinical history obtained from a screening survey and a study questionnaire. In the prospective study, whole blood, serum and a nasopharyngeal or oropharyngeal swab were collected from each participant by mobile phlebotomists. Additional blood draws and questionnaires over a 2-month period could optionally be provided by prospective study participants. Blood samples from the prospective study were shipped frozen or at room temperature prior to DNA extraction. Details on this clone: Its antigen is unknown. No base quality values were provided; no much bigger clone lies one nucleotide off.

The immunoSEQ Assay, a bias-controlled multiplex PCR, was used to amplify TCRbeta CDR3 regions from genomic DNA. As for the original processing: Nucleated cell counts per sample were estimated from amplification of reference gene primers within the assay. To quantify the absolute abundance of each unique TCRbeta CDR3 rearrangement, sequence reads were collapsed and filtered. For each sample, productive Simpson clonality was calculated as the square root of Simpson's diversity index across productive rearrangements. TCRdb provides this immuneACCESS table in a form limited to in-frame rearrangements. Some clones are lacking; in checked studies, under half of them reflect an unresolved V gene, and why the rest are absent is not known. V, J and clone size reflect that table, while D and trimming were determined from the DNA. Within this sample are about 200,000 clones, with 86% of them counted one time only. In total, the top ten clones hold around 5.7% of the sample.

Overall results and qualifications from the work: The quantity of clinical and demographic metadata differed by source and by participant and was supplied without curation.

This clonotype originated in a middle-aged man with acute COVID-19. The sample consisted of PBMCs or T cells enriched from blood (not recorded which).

The CDR3 has the sequence CASSLARNSGRADTQYF. The nucleotide sequence is given as TGCGCCAGCAGCTTGGCCAGGAATAGCGGGAGGGCCGATACGCAGTATTTT. The rearrangement joined TRBV5-1 to TRBJ2-3; a stretch of 11 junction bases matches TRBD2. Including the terminal cysteine and phenylalanine, the CDR3 comprises 17 residues. The sequence is cut down to CDR3 DNA, 51 bases in frame from base 1. The germline V gene provides CDR1 SGHRS and CDR2 YFSETQ. Germline trimming: 0 bases from V, 6 bases from J; junction bases outside gene matches: 9.